Presented here are 26 T cell receptor beta chains from one specimen sequenced in a study of T cell responses to AZD1222 COVID-19 vaccine. TCRdb keeps only in-frame clones here, not all; method: immunoSEQ multiplex PCR. Of approximately 120,000 clones in the sample, 80% to 90% were seen once. Sequencing used peripheral blood, obtained on day 0 of AZD1222 vaccination. The receptors shown here come from an adult in good health.

This sequence joins TRBV3-1 (or the pseudogene TRBV3-2) and TRBJ2-5, with 10 bases that match TRBD2. CDR1 LGHDT and CDR2 YNNKEL come from the germline V gene (reference sequence). The CDR3 totals 15 residues. V lost 1 base and J lost 7; bases outside the gene matches: 6. CDR3 amino acids: CASSQVAGGRGTQYF. The CDR3 DNA is TGTGCCAGCAGCCAAGTAGCGGGAGGTCGGGGGACCCAGTACTTC.

This clone was seen only once. The chain has TRBV5-1 and TRBJ2-2; 7 bases match TRBD1. There are 15 residues in the CDR3. From germline, CDR1 is SGHRS and CDR2 YFSETQ. The V and J ends lost 0 bases and 3 bases, in that order; junction bases with no gene match: 2. The CDR3: CASSLGDRYTGELFF. The CDR3 coding sequence is TGCGCCAGCAGCTTGGGGGACAGATACACCGGGGAGCTGTTTTTT. Drawing the rest from reference TRBV5-1 and TRBJ2-2, the complete variable domain is KAGVTQTPRYLIKTRGQQVTLSCSPISGHRSVSWYQQTPGQGLQFLFEYFSETQRNKGNFPGRFSGRQFSNSRSEMNVSTLELGDSALYLCASSLGDRYTGELFFGEGSRLTVL.

Only one count was recorded for this clone. The V call is TRBV28, the J call TRBJ1-5; D is unresolved. The CDR3 spans 14 residues. Germline V gene sequence: CDR1 MDHEN, CDR2 SYDVKM. V was shortened by 9 bases and J by 0 bases, with 12 bases between the two germline ends. The CDR3 region is CASSWGYSNQPQHF. CDR3 nucleotides: TGTGCCAGTTCTTGGGGATATAGCAATCAGCCCCAGCATTTT.

This chain connects TRBV25-1 to TRBJ1-1; tentative D call: TRBD1 (5 bases). V was pared by 1 base and J by 4 bases, with 13 bases between. Germline values: CDR1 MGHDK, CDR2 SYGVNS. This CDR3 is 15 amino acids long. This CDR3 is CASSESAGLVTEAFF. The CDR3, as DNA: TGTGCCAGCAGTGAATCGGCAGGGTTGGTCACTGAAGCTTTCTTT.

This chain's CDR3 is CASSEVNAWGDTIYF. The CDR3 nucleotides are TGTGCCAGCAGTGAAGTAAATGCCTGGGGGGACACCATATATTTT. The V gene is TRBV6-1, the J gene TRBJ1-3; the D gene is possibly TRBD1 (5 bases). The CDR3 extends over 15 amino acids. V was pared by 1 base and J by 8 bases, with 15 bases between. Germline V CDR1 and CDR2: MNHNS, SASEGT.

The chain links TRBV6-2 or TRBV6-3 to TRBJ2-1; the match to TRBD2 covers 8 bases. The germline V gene encodes CDR1 MNHEY and CDR2 SVGEGT. This CDR3 contains 15 residues. V shed 6 bases, J shed 2 bases, and the junction held 6 bases outside the gene matches. Written as DNA, the CDR3 is TGTGCCAGCAGCCCGACTAGCGCAACCTACAATGAGCAGTTCTTC. It is translated as CASSPTSATYNEQFF.

The V and J genes are TRBV11-2 and TRBJ1-2, with 8 bases identical to TRBD1. The CDR3 has 14 residues. CDR1 and CDR2 from the germline V gene are SGHAT and FQNNGV. J was trimmed by 8 bases and V by 1 base; bases with no gene match: 6. CDR3 loop: CASSLGGQAIGYTF. The CDR3, as DNA: TGTGCCAGCAGCTTAGGGGGACAGGCTATCGGCTACACCTTC.

The chain has TRBV30 and TRBJ1-1, with D possibly matching TRBD1 (5 bases). The V end was cut by 1 base, the J end by 13 bases, with 13 bases between. Per the germline V gene, CDR1 is GTSNPN and CDR2 is SVGIG (reference sequence). This CDR3 has 11 amino acids. The CDR3: CAWSGGGFRFF. The CDR3 nucleotides read TGTGCCTGGAGTGGTGGGGGGTTCCGTTTCTTT.

The chain joins TRBV21-1 to TRBJ2-4; TRBD2 is the table's D call and was not checked against the DNA. TRBV21-1 is a pseudogene. This CDR3 region has 15 residues. The CDR3 DNA sequence: TGTGCCAGCAGCAAGGTAGAGCGAGCCAAAAACATTCAGTACTTC. Translation gives CASSKVERAKNIQYF.

The J gene is TRBJ2-7, the V gene TRBV19; the D is unclear. Germline V gene data show CDR1 as LNHDA and CDR2 as SQIVND (reference sequence). V was pared by 4 bases and J by 1 base, with 8 bases between. This CDR3 is 13 amino acids long. For the CDR3, the DNA is TGTGCCAGTAGTAGGACGGTATCCTACGAGCAGTACTTC. Its protein is CASSRTVSYEQYF.

This chain joins TRBV5-4 and TRBJ2-5; 12 nucleotides line up with TRBD1. Germline CDR1 and CDR2: SGHNT and YYREEE (reference sequence). V gave up 2 bases and J gave up 4 bases; unmatched junction bases: 6. The CDR3 length is 16 residues. The CDR3 coding sequence is TGTGCCAGCAGCTTCTTGGGACAGGGGGCAGGAGAGACCCAGTACTTC. Protein product: CASSFLGQGAGETQYF.

The chain joins TRBV19 to TRBJ2-1; TRBD2 is a possible D gene (5 bases). Germline V CDR1 and CDR2: LNHDA, SQIVND (reference sequence). Between the trimmed V and J ends, which lost 10 bases and 7 bases, there was a span of 11 bases. The CDR3 consists of 11 residues. The CDR3 DNA follows: TGTGCCACCGGGGTTTGGAATGAGCAGTTCTTC. This translates into CATGVWNEQFF.

The chain couples TRBV27 to TRBJ2-7; TRBD2 agrees at 10 bases. After removal of 2 bases from V and 4 bases from J, the junction contained 5 bases not matched to a gene. Germline V gene data show CDR1 as MNHEY and CDR2 as SMNVEV (reference sequence). This CDR3 region has 15 residues. The CDR3 sequence: CASSLTSGMTYEQYF. In DNA, the CDR3 is TGTGCCAGCAGTTTAACTAGCGGGATGACTTACGAGCAGTACTTC.

The chain recombines TRBV19 with TRBJ2-4, with 9 bases aligning to TRBD1. V was clipped by 5 bases and J by 6 bases; unmatched bases: 8. Germline loops: CDR1 LNHDA, CDR2 SQIVND (reference sequence). The CDR3 is 15 amino acids. The CDR3 DNA reads as TGTGCCAGTAGTGCCCGGACAGGGGATAGAAACATTCAGTACTTC. Translating gives CASSARTGDRNIQYF.

The chain employs TRBV28 and TRBJ2-4, with 9 nucleotides matching TRBD1. The CDR3 totals 17 residues. Germline V gene data show CDR1 as MDHEN and CDR2 as SYDVKM. V shed 2 bases and J 1 base; nucleotides not matched to a gene: 6. The CDR3 loop reads CASSLLGQGHAKNIQYF. The CDR3, as DNA: TGTGCCAGCAGTTTACTGGGACAGGGCCACGCCAAAAACATTCAGTACTTC.

The chain couples TRBV7-9 to TRBJ1-4; D is unresolved. Germline values: CDR1 SEHNR, CDR2 FQNEAQ (reference sequence). Trimming took 1 base from V and 14 from J, leaving 8 bases between them. The CDR3 spans 11 residues. The CDR3 DNA is TGTGCCAGCAGCTTAGGTCCAGTTCTGTTTTTT. Translation: CASSLGPVLFF.

The CDR3 DNA sequence: TGTGCCAGCAGCTTCGGACATCCCTCTGGGGCCAACGTCCTGACTTTC. Its protein is CASSFGHPSGANVLTF. This chain links TRBV5-4 with TRBJ2-6; D perhaps matches TRBD1 (5 bases). CDR1 is SGHNT, CDR2 YYREEE, per germline (reference sequence). V was clipped by 2 bases and J by 0 bases, with 9 bases between them. The CDR3 is made up of 16 amino acids.

The chain employs TRBV7-2 and TRBJ2-7; 8 bases agree with TRBD1. V lost 4 bases to trimming and J lost 3 bases; unmatched junction nucleotides: 8. Germline values: CDR1 SGHTA, CDR2 FQGNSA. The CDR3 length is 15 residues. The DNA for the CDR3 is TGTGCCAGCAGCTCTTACAGGGGGGCTCTCTACGAGCAGTACTTC. Its translation is CASSSYRGALYEQYF.

The gene calls are TRBV10-3 and TRBJ1-3; perhaps TRBD1 as D (5 bases). V lost 4 bases to trimming and J lost 4 bases, with 11 bases between them. The CDR3 length is 14 residues. CDR1 is ENHRY, CDR2 SYGVKD, per germline. CDR3: CAISVAGTGNTIYF. CDR3 in DNA: TGTGCCATCAGTGTCGCGGGGACGGGAAACACCATATATTTT.

The V and J genes are TRBV5-1 and TRBJ1-1; TRBD1 matches 8 bases. The germline CDR1 and CDR2 sequences are SGHRS and YFSETQ. The trim removed 6 bases at V and 3 bases at J, leaving 4 bases unmatched. The CDR3 has 13 amino acids. The CDR3 here is CASNSQGDTEAFF. In nucleotides, the CDR3 is TGCGCCAGCAATTCACAGGGGGACACTGAAGCTTTCTTT.

The chain is built from TRBV5-5 and TRBJ2-2, with D possibly TRBD2 on 6 matching bases. V dropped 0 bases and J dropped 0 bases, with 9 bases sitting between them. The length of the CDR3 is 16 residues. Germline CDR1 reads SGHKS; CDR2 reads YYEKEE (reference sequence). The CDR3 sequence is CASSLVGTANTGELFF. In DNA form, the CDR3 reads TGTGCCAGCAGCTTGGTAGGGACTGCGAACACCGGGGAGCTGTTTTTT.

This clone was seen a single time. V gene TRBV19 combines with J gene TRBJ1-2; D ambiguous. The germline V gene encodes CDR1 LNHDA and CDR2 SQIVND (reference sequence). Trimming pared 5 bases from V and 8 bases from J, leaving 9 bases between. The CDR3 runs 11 residues. The CDR3 loop reads CASSFGNGYTF. CDR3 nucleotides: TGTGCCAGTAGTTTCGGAAACGGCTACACCTTC.

CDR3 bases: TGTGCCAGCAGCCAAGCTACAGGGGGCTATGGCTACACCTTC. It encodes CASSQATGGYGYTF. The V gene is TRBV4-2, the J gene TRBJ1-2, with 8 bases lining up with TRBD1. Germline loops: CDR1 LGHNA, CDR2 YNFKEQ. The CDR3 is 14 residues long. Trimming cost V 1 base and J 4 bases; bases outside gene matches: 2.

The rearrangement joins TRBV24-1 to TRBJ2-3, with D unclear. CDR1 is KGHDR and CDR2 is SFDVKD in the germline V gene. This CDR3 region has 13 residues. V lost 5 bases and J 7 bases, leaving 12 bases between the germline ends. CDR3 amino acids: CATSAESTNTQYF. As DNA, the CDR3 is TGTGCCACCAGTGCTGAGTCCACGAATACGCAGTATTTT.

The chain has TRBV9 and TRBJ2-7; no reliable D call. Trimming shortened V by 2 bases and J by 6 bases, and 12 bases separated the two germline ends. The germline V gene has CDR1 SGDLS and CDR2 YYNGEE. This CDR3 comprises 13 residues. CDR3 coding DNA: TGTGCCAGCAGCGTCTCCCTTTCCACCGAGCAGTACTTC. This codes for CASSVSLSTEQYF.

V gene TRBV5-1 combines with J gene TRBJ1-2; D is unclear. With 0 bases removed from V and 4 bases from J, the gap between germline ends came to 13 bases. From germline, CDR1 is SGHRS and CDR2 YFSETQ. The CDR3 loop spans 15 amino acids. The CDR3 sequence is CASSLGGLGGYGYTF. For the CDR3, the DNA is TGCGCCAGCAGCTTGGGAGGTCTGGGCGGCTATGGCTACACCTTC.